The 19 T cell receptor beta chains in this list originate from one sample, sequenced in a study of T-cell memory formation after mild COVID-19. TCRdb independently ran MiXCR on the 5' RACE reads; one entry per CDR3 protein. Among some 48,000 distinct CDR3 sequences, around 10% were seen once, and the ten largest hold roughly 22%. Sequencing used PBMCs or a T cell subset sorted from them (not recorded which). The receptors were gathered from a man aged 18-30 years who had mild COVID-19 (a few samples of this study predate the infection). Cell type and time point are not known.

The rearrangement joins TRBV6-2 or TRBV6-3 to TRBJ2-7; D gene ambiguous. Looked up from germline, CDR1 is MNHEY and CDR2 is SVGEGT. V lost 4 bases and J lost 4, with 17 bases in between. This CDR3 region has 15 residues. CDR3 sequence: CASSFRPGQIYEQYV. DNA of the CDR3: TGTGCCAGCAGTTTCCGACCCGGTCAGATTTACGAGCAGTACGTC.

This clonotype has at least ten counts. CDR3 amino acids: CASQDLNTGELFF. The CDR3 DNA is TGCGCCAGCCAAGACTTGAACACCGGGGAGCTGTTTTTT. The gene calls are TRBV10-1 and TRBJ2-2, with no clear D. The CDR3 consists of 13 residues. Germline CDR1 reads WNHNN; CDR2 reads SYGVQD (reference sequence). V dropped 8 bases and J dropped 1 base, with 8 bases sitting between them.

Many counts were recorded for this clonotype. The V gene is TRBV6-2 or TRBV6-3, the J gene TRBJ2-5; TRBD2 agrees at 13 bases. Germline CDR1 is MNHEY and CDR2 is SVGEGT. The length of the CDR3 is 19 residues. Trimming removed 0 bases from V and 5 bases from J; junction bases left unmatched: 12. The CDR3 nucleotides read TGTGCCAGCAGTTACTCCGTTGGACTAGCGGGGGAAAGGAGGGAGACCCAGTACTTC. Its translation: CASSYSVGLAGERRETQYF.

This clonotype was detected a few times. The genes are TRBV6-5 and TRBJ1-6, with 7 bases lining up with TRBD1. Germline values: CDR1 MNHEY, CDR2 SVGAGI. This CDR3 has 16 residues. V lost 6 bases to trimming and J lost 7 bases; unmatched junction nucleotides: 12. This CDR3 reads CASRPSYRGANSPLHF. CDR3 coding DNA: TGTGCCAGCAGGCCCTCCTACAGGGGAGCGAATTCACCCCTCCACTTT.

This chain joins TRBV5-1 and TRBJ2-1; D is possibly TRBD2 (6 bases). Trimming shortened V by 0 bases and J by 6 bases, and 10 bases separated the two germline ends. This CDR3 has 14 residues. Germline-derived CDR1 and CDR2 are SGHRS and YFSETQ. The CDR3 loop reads CASSLAGVLNEQFF. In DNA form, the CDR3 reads TGCGCCAGCAGCTTGGCGGGGGTGCTCAATGAGCAGTTCTTC.

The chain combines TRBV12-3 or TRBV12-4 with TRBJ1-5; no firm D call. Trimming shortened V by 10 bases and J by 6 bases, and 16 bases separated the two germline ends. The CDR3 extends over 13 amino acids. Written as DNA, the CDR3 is TGTGCCACGGCCCGGGGTCGCGGTCAGCCCCAGCATTTT. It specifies CATARGRGQPQHF.

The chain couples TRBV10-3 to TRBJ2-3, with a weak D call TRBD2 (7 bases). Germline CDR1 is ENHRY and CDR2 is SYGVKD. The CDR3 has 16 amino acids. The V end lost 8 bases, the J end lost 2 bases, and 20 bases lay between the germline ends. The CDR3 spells CAIHPGRGASTDTQYF. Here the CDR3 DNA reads TGTGCCATCCATCCAGGACGGGGGGCGTCCACAGATACGCAGTATTTT.

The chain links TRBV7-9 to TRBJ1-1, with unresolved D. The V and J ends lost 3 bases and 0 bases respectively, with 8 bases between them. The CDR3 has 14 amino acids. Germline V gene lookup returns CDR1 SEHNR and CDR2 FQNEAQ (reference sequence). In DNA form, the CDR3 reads TGTGCCAGCAGCTTTTGGGGTCTGAACACTGAAGCTTTCTTT. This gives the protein CASSFWGLNTEAFF.

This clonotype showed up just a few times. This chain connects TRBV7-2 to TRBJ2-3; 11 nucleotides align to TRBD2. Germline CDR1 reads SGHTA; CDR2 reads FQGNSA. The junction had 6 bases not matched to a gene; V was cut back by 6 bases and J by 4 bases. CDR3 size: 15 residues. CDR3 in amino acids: CASRNSGGAPDTQYF. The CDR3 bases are TGTGCCAGCAGAAATAGCGGGGGGGCCCCAGATACGCAGTATTTT.

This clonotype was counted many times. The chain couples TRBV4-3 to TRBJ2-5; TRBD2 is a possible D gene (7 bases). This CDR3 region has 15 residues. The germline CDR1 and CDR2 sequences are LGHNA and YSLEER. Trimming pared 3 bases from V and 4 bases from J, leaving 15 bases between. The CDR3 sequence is CASSQTGGGGETQYF. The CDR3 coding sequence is TGCGCCAGCAGCCAGACCGGGGGCGGGGGAGAGACCCAGTACTTC.

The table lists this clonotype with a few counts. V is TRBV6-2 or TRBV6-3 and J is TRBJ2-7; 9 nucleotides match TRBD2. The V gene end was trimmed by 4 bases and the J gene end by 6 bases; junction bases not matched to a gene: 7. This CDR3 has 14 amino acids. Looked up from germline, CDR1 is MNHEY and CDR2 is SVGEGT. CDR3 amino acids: CASSFLLAGSEQYV. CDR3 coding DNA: TGTGCCAGCAGTTTCCTACTAGCGGGCTCCGAGCAGTACGTC.

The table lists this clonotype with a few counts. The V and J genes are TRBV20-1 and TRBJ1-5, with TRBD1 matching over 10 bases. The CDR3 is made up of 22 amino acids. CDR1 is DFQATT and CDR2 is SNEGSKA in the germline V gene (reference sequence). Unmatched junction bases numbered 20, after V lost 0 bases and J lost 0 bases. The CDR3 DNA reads TGCAGTGCTAGAGAGAGGACAAGCATGACAGGGGGCCCTCAGGATAGCAATCAGCCCCAGCATTTT. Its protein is CSARERTSMTGGPQDSNQPQHF.

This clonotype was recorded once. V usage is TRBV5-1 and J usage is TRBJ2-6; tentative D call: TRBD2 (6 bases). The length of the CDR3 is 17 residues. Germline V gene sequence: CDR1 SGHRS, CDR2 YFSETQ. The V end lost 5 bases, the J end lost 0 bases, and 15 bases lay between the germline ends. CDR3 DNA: TGCGCCAGCAGGGTATCGGGACTTCTCTCTGGGGCCAACGTCCTGACTTTC. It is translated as CASRVSGLLSGANVLTF.

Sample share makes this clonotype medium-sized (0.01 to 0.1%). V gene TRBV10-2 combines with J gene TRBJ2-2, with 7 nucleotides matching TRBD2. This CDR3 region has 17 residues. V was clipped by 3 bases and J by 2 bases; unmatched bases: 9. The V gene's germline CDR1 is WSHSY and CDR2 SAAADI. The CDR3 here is CASSDLGRGTNTGELFF. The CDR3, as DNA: TGCGCCAGCAGTGATCTAGGGCGGGGGACTAACACCGGGGAGCTGTTTTTT.

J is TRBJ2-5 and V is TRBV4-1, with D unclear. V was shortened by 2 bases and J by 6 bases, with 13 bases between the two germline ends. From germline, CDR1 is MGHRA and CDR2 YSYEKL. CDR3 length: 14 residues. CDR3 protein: CASSQHRAAKTQYF. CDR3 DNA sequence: TGCGCCAGCAGCCAACACCGGGCCGCGAAGACCCAGTACTTC.

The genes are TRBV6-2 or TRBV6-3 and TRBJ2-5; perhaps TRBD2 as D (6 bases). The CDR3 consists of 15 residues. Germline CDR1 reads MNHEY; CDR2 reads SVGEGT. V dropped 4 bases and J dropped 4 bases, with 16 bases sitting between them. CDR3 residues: CASSCGLSFVETQYF. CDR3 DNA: TGTGCCAGCAGTTGTGGACTATCCTTCGTAGAGACCCAGTACTTC.

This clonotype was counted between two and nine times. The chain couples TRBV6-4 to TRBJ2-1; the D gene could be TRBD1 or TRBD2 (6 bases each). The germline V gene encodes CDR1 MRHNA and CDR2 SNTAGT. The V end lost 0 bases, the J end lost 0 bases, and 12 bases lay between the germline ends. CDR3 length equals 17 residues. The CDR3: CASSDSHEGGSYNEQFF. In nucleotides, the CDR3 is TGTGCCAGCAGTGACTCGCACGAGGGGGGCTCCTACAATGAGCAGTTCTTC.

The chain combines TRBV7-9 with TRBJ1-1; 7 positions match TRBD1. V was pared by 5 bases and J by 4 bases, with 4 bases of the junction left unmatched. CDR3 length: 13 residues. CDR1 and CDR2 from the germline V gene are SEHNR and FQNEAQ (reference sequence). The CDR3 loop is CASSRQGSTEAFF. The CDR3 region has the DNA TGTGCCAGCAGCCGACAGGGTTCCACTGAAGCTTTCTTT.

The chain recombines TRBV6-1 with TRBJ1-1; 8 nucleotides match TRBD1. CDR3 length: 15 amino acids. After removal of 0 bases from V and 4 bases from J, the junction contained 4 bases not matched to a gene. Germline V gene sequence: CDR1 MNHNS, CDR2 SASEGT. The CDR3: CASSEAPTGGTEAFF. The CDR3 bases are TGTGCCAGCAGTGAAGCCCCCACAGGGGGCACTGAAGCTTTCTTT.